These 5 T cell receptor beta chains were all obtained from the same sample, sequenced in a study of radiotherapy plus CTLA-4 blockade in lung cancer. TCRdb's copy holds only in-frame clones and misses some; the assay was immunoSEQ multiplex PCR. The table has approximately 85,000 clones, over 80% seen once. This material consisted of peripheral blood, taken from a patient treated with radiotherapy plus ipilimumab. The receptors shown here come from a human donor with non-small cell lung cancer that progressed on radiotherapy plus ipilimumab.

The CDR3 nucleotides are TGTGCCAGCTCACTAGATTCCGGGACAGTATACACAACTAATGAAAAACTGTTTTTT. Translated: CASSLDSGTVYTTNEKLFF. The chain links TRBV18 to TRBJ1-4, with 7 bases identical to TRBD1. V was pared by 4 bases and J by 0 bases, with 14 bases of the junction left unmatched. The germline V gene has CDR1 KGHSH and CDR2 LQKENI. The CDR3 length is 19 residues.

The V gene is TRBV7-2, the J gene TRBJ2-1; a possible D gene is TRBD2 (5 bases). V dropped 1 base and J dropped 1 base, with 8 bases sitting between them. Germline-derived CDR1 and CDR2 are SGHTA and FQGNSA. This CDR3 has 15 residues. CDR3 bases: TGTGCCAGCAGCTTAGAGTGGGAGTCCTACAATGAGCAGTTCTTC. Residues: CASSLEWESYNEQFF. Drawing the rest from reference TRBV7-2 and TRBJ2-1, the complete variable domain is GAGVSQSPSNKVTEKGKDVELRCDPISGHTALYWYRQSLGQGLEFLIYFQGNSAPDKSGLPSDRFSAERTGGSVSTLTIQRTQQEDSAVYLCASSLEWESYNEQFFGPGTRLTVL.

V gene TRBV6-6 combines with J gene TRBJ2-2, with a possible D match to TRBD1 (6 bases). From germline, CDR1 is MNHNY and CDR2 SVGAGI (reference sequence). The CDR3 has 13 residues. Trimming stripped 5 bases from V and 5 bases from J, with 9 bases between. The CDR3 here is CASSTGQTGELFF. The CDR3 region has the DNA TGTGCCAGCAGTACCGGACAGACCGGGGAGCTGTTTTTT.

This chain joins TRBV29-1 and TRBJ1-1; perhaps TRBD1 as D (5 bases). CDR1 is SQVTM and CDR2 is ANQGSEA in the germline V gene. The germline V and J ends were trimmed by 3 bases and 0 bases, with 14 bases remaining between them. CDR3 length: 15 amino acids. DNA of the CDR3: TGCAGCGTTGAGGGTGGCGGACACGTGAACACTGAAGCTTTCTTT. As protein: CSVEGGGHVNTEAFF.

The chain carries TRBV5-1 and TRBJ1-4; TRBD1 agrees at 9 bases. The CDR3 is 15 residues long. Germline V gene lookup returns CDR1 SGHRS and CDR2 YFSETQ. V shed 4 bases, J shed 3 bases, and the junction held 4 bases outside the gene matches. Written as DNA, the CDR3 is TGCGCCAGCAGCATACAGGGGGCTGCTAATGAAAAACTGTTTTTT. This sequence encodes CASSIQGAANEKLFF.